Below, 11 T cell receptor beta chains from the same sample are listed, as sequenced in a study of T cell changes during pregnancy in multiple sclerosis. Assay used: immunoSEQ multiplex PCR; TCRdb lists only in-frame clones, some missing. The sample includes tens of thousands of clones, 89% of them seen just once. Sequencing used CD4+ T cells from peripheral blood mononuclear cells, obtained in the first trimester of pregnancy. All receptors derive from a female donor with multiple sclerosis, enrolled in a pregnancy study.

The chain has TRBV7-9 and TRBJ1-1; tentatively, D is TRBD1 (6 bases). The V gene's germline CDR1 is SEHNR and CDR2 FQNEAQ (reference sequence). Trimming took 1 base from V and 0 from J, leaving 9 bases between them. There are 15 residues in the CDR3. Written as DNA, the CDR3 is TGTGCCAGCAGCTTAGACAGGGTCATGAACACTGAAGCTTTCTTT. Translation gives CASSLDRVMNTEAFF.

This CDR3 reads CSVVTPGFGYTF. The CDR3 DNA reads as TGCAGCGTTGTCACCCCAGGGTTTGGCTACACCTTC. The chain combines TRBV29-1 with TRBJ1-2; D might be TRBD1 (5 bases). The V gene lost 4 bases and the J gene lost 7 bases, with 13 bases spanning the gap. Germline V gene lookup returns CDR1 SQVTM and CDR2 ANQGSEA. This CDR3 region has 12 residues.

This clone was seen once. The V and J genes are TRBV9 and TRBJ2-2; D is possibly TRBD1 (6 bases). The V end was cut by 8 bases, the J end by 2 bases, with 13 bases between. Germline V gene data show CDR1 as SGDLS and CDR2 as YYNGEE. This CDR3 has 14 amino acids. In DNA form, the CDR3 reads TGTGCCAGTACCGGACAGACCAACACCGGGGAGCTGTTTTTT. Its translation is CASTGQTNTGELFF.

The chain combines TRBV6-5 with TRBJ2-1; 12 nucleotides align to TRBD2. Germline trimming cut 6 bases from V and 5 bases from J; bases unmatched to any gene: 5. The CDR3 extends over 15 amino acids. Germline assignment: CDR1 MNHEY and CDR2 SVGAGI. In nucleotides, the CDR3 is TGTGCCAGCAGCGAGACTAGCGGGGGTAACAATGAGCAGTTCTTC. Translated: CASSETSGGNNEQFF.

In DNA, the CDR3 is TGCGCCAGCAGCTTGCTGCAGATTAACTCCTACAATGAGCAGTTCTTC. Translating it yields CASSLLQINSYNEQFF. V is TRBV5-1 and J is TRBJ2-1; no firm D call. The length of the CDR3 is 16 residues. V shed 1 base and J shed 0 bases, with 11 bases lying between them. Germline CDR1 is SGHRS and CDR2 is YFSETQ.

The gene calls are TRBV4-3 and TRBJ1-3; the D gene is possibly TRBD1 (5 bases). V was cut by 0 bases and J by 0 bases, with 12 bases left in between. CDR1 and CDR2 (germline): LGHNA, YSLEER. The CDR3 covers 17 residues. The CDR3 DNA follows: TGCGCCAGCAGCCAAGAAGGGGCAGGCAACTCTGGAAACACCATATATTTT. This gives the protein CASSQEGAGNSGNTIYF.

This clone appeared a few times. The chain combines TRBV27 with TRBJ2-7, with D maybe TRBD1 (6 bases). CDR3 length equals 14 residues. Trimming removed 8 bases from V and 2 bases from J, with 16 bases in between. From germline, CDR1 is MNHEY and CDR2 SMNVEV (reference sequence). CDR3 residues: CASRQQGKPYEQYF. DNA of the CDR3: TGTGCCAGCCGGCAACAGGGTAAACCCTACGAGCAGTACTTC.

This rearrangement joins TRBV6-5 to TRBJ2-1; D gene unclear. This CDR3 is 15 amino acids long. The germline CDR1 and CDR2 sequences are MNHEY and SVGAGI. Trimming took 3 bases from V and 0 from J, leaving 9 bases between them. CDR3 sequence: CASSYAASSYNEQFF. DNA for the CDR3: TGTGCCAGCAGTTATGCGGCGAGCTCCTACAATGAGCAGTTCTTC.

V and J are TRBV5-1 and TRBJ2-7, with D possibly matching TRBD1 (6 bases). The V end lost 4 bases, the J end lost 6 bases, and 11 bases lay between the germline ends. From germline, CDR1 is SGHRS and CDR2 YFSETQ. The CDR3 sequence is 12 residues long. The CDR3 DNA sequence: TGCGCCAGCAGCCCACAGGGTCTCGAGCAGTACTTC. It codes for CASSPQGLEQYF.

The chain links TRBV28 to TRBJ2-2; 7 bases match TRBD1. J gave up 1 base and V 10 bases, and 6 bases lay outside the gene matches. The germline V gene encodes CDR1 MDHEN and CDR2 SYDVKM. CDR3 length: 14 amino acids. The CDR3 DNA follows: TGTGCCATACAGGACAGGAGGAACACCGGGGAGCTGTTTTTT. This codes for CAIQDRRNTGELFF.

This chain uses TRBV4-2 with TRBJ2-1; D unclear. Germline V gene sequence: CDR1 LGHNA, CDR2 YNFKEQ. V shed 1 base and J shed 7 bases, with 17 bases lying between them. The length of the CDR3 is 16 residues. CDR3 sequence: CASSQAIARAWNEQFF. The CDR3 bases are TGTGCCAGCAGCCAAGCCATAGCTCGCGCCTGGAATGAGCAGTTCTTC.